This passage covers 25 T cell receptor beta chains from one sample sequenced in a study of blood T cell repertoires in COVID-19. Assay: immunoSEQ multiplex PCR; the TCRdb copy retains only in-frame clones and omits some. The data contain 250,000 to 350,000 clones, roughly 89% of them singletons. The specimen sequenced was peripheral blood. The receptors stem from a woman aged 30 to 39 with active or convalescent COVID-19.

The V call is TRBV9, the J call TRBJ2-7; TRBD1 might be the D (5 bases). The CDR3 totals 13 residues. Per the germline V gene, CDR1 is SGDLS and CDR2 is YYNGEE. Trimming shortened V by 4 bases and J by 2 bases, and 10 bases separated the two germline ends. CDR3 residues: CASSPQDTYEQYF. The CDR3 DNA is TGTGCCAGCAGCCCCCAGGACACCTACGAGCAGTACTTC.

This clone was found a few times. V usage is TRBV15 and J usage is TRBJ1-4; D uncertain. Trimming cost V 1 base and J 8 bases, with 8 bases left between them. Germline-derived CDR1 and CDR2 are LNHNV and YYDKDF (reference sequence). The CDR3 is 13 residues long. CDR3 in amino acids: CATSRAPQEKLFF. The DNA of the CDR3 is TGTGCCACCAGCAGAGCCCCCCAAGAAAAACTGTTTTTT.

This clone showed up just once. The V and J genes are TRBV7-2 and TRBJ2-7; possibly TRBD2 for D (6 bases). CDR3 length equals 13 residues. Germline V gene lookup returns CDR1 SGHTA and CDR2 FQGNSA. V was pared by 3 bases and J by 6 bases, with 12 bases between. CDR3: CASSFHRDFEQYF. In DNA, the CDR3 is TGTGCCAGCAGCTTTCACCGGGACTTCGAGCAGTACTTC.

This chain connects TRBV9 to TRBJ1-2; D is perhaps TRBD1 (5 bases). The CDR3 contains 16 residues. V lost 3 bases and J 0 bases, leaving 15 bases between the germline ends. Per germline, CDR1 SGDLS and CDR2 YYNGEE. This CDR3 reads CASSAPQGRANYGYTF. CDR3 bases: TGTGCCAGCAGCGCACCCCAGGGCAGGGCTAACTATGGCTACACCTTC.

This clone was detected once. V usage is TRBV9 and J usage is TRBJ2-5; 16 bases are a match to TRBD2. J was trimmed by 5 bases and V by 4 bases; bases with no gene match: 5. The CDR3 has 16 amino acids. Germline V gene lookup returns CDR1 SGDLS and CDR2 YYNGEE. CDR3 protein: CASSQGLAGGAETQYF. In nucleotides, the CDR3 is TGTGCCAGCAGCCAGGGACTAGCGGGGGGGGCGGAGACCCAGTACTTC.

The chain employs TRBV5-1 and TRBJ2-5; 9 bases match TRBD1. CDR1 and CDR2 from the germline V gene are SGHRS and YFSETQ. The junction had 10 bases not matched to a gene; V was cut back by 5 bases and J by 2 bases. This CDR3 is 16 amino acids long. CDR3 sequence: CASSPGIGQGQETQYF. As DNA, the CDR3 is TGCGCCAGCAGTCCCGGCATTGGACAGGGGCAAGAGACCCAGTACTTC.

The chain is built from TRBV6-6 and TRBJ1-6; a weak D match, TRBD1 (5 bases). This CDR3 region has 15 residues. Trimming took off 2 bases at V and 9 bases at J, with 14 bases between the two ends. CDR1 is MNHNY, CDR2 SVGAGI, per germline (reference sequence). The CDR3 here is CASSYQGDLTSPLHF. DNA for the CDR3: TGTGCCAGCAGTTACCAGGGTGATCTCACTTCACCCCTCCACTTT.

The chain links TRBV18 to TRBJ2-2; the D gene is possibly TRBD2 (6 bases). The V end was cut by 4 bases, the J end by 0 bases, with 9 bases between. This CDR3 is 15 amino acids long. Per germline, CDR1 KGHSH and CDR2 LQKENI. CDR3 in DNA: TGTGCCAGCTCACGAGGGGAGGCGAACACCGGGGAGCTGTTTTTT. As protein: CASSRGEANTGELFF.

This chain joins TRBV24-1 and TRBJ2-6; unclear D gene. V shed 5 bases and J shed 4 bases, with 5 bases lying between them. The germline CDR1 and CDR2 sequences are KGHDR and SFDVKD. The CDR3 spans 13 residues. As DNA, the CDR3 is TGTGCCACCAGTGCTTCGGGGGCCAACGTCCTGACTTTC. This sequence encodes CATSASGANVLTF.

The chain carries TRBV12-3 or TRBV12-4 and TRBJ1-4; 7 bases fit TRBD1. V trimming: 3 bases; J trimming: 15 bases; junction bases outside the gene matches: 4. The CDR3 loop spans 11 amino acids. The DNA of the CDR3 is TGTGCCAGCAGTTTTTACAGGGGTATGTTTTTT. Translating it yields CASSFYRGMFF.

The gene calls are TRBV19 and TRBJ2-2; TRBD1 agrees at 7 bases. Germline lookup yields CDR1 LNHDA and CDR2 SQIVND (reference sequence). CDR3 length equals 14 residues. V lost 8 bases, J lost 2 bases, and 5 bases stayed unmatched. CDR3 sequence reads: CASSRTGNTGELFF. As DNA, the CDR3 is TGTGCCAGTTCTAGGACAGGAAACACCGGGGAGCTGTTTTTT.

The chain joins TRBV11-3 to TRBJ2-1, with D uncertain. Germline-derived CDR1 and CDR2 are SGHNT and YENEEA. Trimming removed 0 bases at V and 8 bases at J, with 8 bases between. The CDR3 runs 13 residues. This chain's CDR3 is CASSLEARDEQFF. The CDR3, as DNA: TGTGCCAGCAGCTTAGAAGCAAGAGATGAGCAGTTCTTC.

The CDR3 DNA reads as TGTGCCAGCTCCGCCGGGGGGGTGGCTTTCTTT. Its translation is CASSAGGVAFF. The chain recombines TRBV18 with TRBJ1-1, with D possibly TRBD1 on 5 matching bases. CDR3 length: 11 amino acids. Trimming pared 6 bases from V and 11 bases from J, leaving 13 bases between. CDR1 and CDR2 from the germline V gene are KGHSH and LQKENI.

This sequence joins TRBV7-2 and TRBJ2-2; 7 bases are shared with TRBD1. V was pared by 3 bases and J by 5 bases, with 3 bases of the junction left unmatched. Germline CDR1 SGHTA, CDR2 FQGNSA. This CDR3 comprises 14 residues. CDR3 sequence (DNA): TGTGCCAGCAGCTTCGGGACAGTTACCGGGGAGCTGTTTTTT. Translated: CASSFGTVTGELFF.

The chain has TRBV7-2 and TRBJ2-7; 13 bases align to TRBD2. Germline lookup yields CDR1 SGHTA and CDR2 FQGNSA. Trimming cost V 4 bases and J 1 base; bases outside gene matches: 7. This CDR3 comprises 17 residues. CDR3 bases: TGTGCCAGCAGCTCGGGACTAGCGGGGAGGCGGTCCTACGAGCAGTACTTC. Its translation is CASSSGLAGRRSYEQYF.

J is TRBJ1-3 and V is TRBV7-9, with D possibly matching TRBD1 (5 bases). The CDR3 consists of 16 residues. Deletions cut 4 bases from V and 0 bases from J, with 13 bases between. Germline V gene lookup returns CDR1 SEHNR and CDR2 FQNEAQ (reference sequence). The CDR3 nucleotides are TGTGCCAGCAGCTCTCTGGGGGGGAGCTCTGGAAACACCATATATTTT. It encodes CASSSLGGSSGNTIYF.

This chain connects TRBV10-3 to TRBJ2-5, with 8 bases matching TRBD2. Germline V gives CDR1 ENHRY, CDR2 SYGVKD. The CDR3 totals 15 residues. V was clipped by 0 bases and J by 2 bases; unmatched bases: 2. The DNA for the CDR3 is TGTGCCATCAGTGAGTCCACTAGCGGACAAGAGACCCAGTACTTC. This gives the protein CAISESTSGQETQYF.

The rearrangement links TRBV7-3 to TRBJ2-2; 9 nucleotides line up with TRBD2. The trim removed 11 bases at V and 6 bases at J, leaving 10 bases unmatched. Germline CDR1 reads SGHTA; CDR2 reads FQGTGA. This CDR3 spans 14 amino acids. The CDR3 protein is CASRSGGEAGELFF. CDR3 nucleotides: TGTGCCTCTCGTAGCGGGGGCGAGGCCGGGGAGCTGTTTTTT.

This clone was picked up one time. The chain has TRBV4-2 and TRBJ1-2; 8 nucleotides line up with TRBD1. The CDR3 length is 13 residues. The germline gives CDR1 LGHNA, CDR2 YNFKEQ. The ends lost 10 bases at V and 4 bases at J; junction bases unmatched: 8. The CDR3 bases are TGTGCCACCTCCGGAGACAGGGGCTATGGCTACACCTTC. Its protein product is CATSGDRGYGYTF.

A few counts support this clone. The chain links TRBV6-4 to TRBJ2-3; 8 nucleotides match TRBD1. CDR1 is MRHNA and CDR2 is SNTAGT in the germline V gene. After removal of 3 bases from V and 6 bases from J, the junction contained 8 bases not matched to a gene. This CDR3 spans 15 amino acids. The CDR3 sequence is CASSESQGAADTQYF. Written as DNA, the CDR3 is TGTGCCAGCAGTGAAAGTCAGGGGGCCGCGGATACGCAGTATTTT.

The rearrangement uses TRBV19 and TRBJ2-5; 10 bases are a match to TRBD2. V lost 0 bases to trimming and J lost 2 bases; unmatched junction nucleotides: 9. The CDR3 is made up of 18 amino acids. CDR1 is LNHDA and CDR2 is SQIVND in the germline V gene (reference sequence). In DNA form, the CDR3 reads TGTGCCAGTAGTATAGATCGTGGGAGCGGGGGGGGACAAGAGACCCAGTACTTC. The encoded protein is CASSIDRGSGGGQETQYF.

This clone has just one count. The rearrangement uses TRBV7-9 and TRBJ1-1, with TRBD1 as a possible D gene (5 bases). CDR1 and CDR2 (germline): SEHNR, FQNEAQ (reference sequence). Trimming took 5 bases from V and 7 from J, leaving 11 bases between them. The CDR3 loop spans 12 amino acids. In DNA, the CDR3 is TGTGCCAGCAGCCCTGTCGACAGTGAAGCTTTCTTT. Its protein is CASSPVDSEAFF.

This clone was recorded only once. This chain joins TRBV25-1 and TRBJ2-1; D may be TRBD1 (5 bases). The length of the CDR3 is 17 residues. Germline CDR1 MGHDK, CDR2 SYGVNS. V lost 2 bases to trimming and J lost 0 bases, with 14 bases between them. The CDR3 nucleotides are TGTGCCAGCAGTGAAGTGGAAGGGGCCAGCTCCTACAATGAGCAGTTCTTC. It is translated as CASSEVEGASSYNEQFF. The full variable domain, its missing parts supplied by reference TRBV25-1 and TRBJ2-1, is EADIYQTPRYLVIGTGKKITLECSQTMGHDKMYWYQQDPGMELHLIHYSYGVNSTEKGDLSSESTVSRIRTEHFPLTLESARPSHTSQYLCASSEVEGASSYNEQFFGPGTRLTVL.

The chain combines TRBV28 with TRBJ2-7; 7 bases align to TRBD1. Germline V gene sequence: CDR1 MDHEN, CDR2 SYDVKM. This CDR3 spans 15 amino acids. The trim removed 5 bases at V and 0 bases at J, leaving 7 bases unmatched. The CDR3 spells CASSPGGEGSYEQYF. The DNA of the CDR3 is TGTGCCAGCAGTCCAGGGGGTGAGGGCTCCTACGAGCAGTACTTC.

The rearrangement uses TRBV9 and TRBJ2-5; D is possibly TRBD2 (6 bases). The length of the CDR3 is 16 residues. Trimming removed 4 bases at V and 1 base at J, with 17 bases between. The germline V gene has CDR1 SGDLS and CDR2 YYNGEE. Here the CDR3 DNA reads TGTGCCAGCAGCCCATATAACGGGCGGGGCCAAGAGACCCAGTACTTC. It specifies CASSPYNGRGQETQYF.